A single sample is the source of the 9 T cell receptor beta chains below, sequenced in a study of long-term antiretroviral therapy in people with HIV. The assay used was immunoSEQ (version v3.0), run at survey level. TCRdb keeps only in-frame clones here, not all; method: immunoSEQ multiplex PCR. The table includes under 2,000 clones, around nine tenths detected once. This material consisted of unsorted PBMCs, taken 0.7 years after starting antiretroviral therapy. The receptors come from a woman aged 45-65 years with HIV.

The chain recombines TRBV30 with TRBJ1-5, with D perhaps TRBD1 (5 bases). CDR1 GTSNPN and CDR2 SVGIG come from the germline V gene (reference sequence). This CDR3 has 13 amino acids. V lost 6 bases and J lost 3, with 12 bases in between. DNA of the CDR3: TGTGCCTGCGCGACAGAAAACAATCAGCCCCAGCATTTT. Amino acid sequence: CACATENNQPQHF.

This chain connects TRBV2 to TRBJ1-1; unclear D gene. Trimming took 5 bases from V and 4 from J, leaving 17 bases between them. The V gene's germline CDR1 is SNHLY and CDR2 FYNNEI. CDR3 size: 15 residues. The CDR3 nucleotides read TGTGCCAGCAGTACTCCCAGTCGTGCTATCACTGAAGCTTTCTTT. Protein: CASSTPSRAITEAFF. The variable domain in full, completed from reference TRBV2 and TRBJ1-1, reads EPEVTQTPSHQVTQMGQEVILRCVPISNHLYFYWYRQILGQKVEFLVSFYNNEISEKSEIFDDQFSVERPDGSNFTLKIRSTKLEDSAMYFCASSTPSRAITEAFFGQGTRLTVV.

The rearrangement joins TRBV11-2 to TRBJ1-2, with 10 bases that match TRBD1. The CDR3 is made up of 16 amino acids. From germline, CDR1 is SGHAT and CDR2 FQNNGV. Germline trimming cut 2 bases from V and 8 bases from J; bases unmatched to any gene: 11. In DNA form, the CDR3 reads TGTGCCAGCAGCTTAACCGGGACAGGGGAAGGGAAGGGCTACACCTTC. Translating gives CASSLTGTGEGKGYTF.

The chain combines TRBV4-3 with TRBJ1-4; TRBD1 agrees at 9 bases. Germline V gene sequence: CDR1 LGHNA, CDR2 YSLEER. The trim removed 7 bases at V and 5 bases at J, leaving 5 bases unmatched. The CDR3 totals 14 residues. CDR3 protein: CASTRTGVNEKLFF. CDR3 bases: TGCGCCAGCACCCGGACAGGGGTAAATGAAAAACTGTTTTTT.

The chain is built from TRBV5-6 and TRBJ1-2, with D unclear. V gave up 0 bases and J gave up 8 bases, with 23 bases separating them. CDR3 length: 17 amino acids. Germline loops: CDR1 SGHDT, CDR2 YYEEEE. CDR3: CASSLGPRLIAGEGYTF. The DNA for the CDR3 is TGTGCCAGCAGCTTGGGACCGCGCCTAATCGCTGGCGAAGGCTACACCTTC.

The chain couples TRBV14 to TRBJ2-3, with D possibly being TRBD1 (6 bases). V was clipped by 0 bases and J by 6 bases, with 16 bases between them. The CDR3 contains 16 residues. Germline V gene sequence: CDR1 SGHDN, CDR2 FVKESK. The CDR3 here is CASSQDRQGRGDTQYF. Here the CDR3 DNA reads TGTGCCAGCAGCCAAGATCGCCAGGGGCGAGGGGATACGCAGTATTTT.

This chain links TRBV9 with TRBJ1-4; 9 positions match TRBD1. The CDR3 covers 16 residues. With V trimmed by 3 bases and J by 3 bases, 6 bases remained unmatched. Looked up from germline, CDR1 is SGDLS and CDR2 is YYNGEE. CDR3 nucleotides: TGTGCCAGCAGCGCCCCGGGACAGGGAGCTAATGAAAAACTGTTTTTT. Translating gives CASSAPGQGANEKLFF. Full variable domain (remainder filled in from reference TRBV9 and TRBJ1-4): DSGVTQTPKHLITATGQRVTLRCSPRSGDLSVYWYQQSLDQGLQFLIQYYNGEERAKGNILERFSAQQFPDLHSELNLSSLELGDSALYFCASSAPGQGANEKLFFGSGTQLSVL.

This clone was counted only a few times. The chain recombines TRBV15 with TRBJ2-2; D unclear. The CDR3 extends over 14 amino acids. The V gene's germline CDR1 is LNHNV and CDR2 YYDKDF (reference sequence). With 8 bases removed from V and 0 bases from J, the gap between germline ends came to 10 bases. This CDR3 reads CATGRATNTGELFF. The CDR3 DNA sequence: TGTGCCACCGGGCGAGCGACGAACACCGGGGAGCTGTTTTTT.

The chain couples TRBV5-1 to TRBJ1-3; D not certain. CDR3 length equals 16 residues. The germline gives CDR1 SGHRS, CDR2 YFSETQ. V lost 1 base, J lost 0 bases, and 11 bases lay in between. The DNA for the CDR3 is TGCGCCAGCAGCTTGAACCCCGGGGACTCTGGAAACACCATATATTTT. Its protein is CASSLNPGDSGNTIYF.